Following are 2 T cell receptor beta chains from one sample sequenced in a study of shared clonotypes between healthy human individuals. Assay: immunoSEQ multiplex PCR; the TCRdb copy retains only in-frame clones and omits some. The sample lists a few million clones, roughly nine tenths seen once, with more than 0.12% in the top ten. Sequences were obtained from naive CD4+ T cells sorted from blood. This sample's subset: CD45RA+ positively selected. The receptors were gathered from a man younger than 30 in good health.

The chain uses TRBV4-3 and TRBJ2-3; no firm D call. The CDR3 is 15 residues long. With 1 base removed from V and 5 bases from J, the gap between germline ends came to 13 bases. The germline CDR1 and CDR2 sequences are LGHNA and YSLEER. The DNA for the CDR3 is TGCGCCAGCAGCCAAGCGACGACCCGAGGAGATACGCAGTATTTT. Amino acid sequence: CASSQATTRGDTQYF.

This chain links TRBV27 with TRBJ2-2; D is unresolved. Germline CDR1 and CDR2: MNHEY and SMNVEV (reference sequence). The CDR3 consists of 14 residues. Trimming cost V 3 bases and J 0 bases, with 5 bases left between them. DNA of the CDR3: TGTGCCAGCAGTTTCAAAACGAACACCGGGGAGCTGTTTTTT. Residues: CASSFKTNTGELFF.